Listed below are T cell receptor beta chains from one sample, sequenced in a study of high-grade serous ovarian cancer treatment subgroups. The repertoire was sequenced with immunoSEQ multiplex PCR; TCRdb's copy has only in-frame clones and lacks some. This sample has 1,900 or so clones; almost 85% occur once, and the top ten carry roughly 13%. Specimen: tumor tissue. These TCRs come from a human donor with high-grade serous ovarian cancer. CDR3s include the opening cysteine and the closing phenylalanine or tryptophan. A D gene is named only where the DNA matches it firmly. Part of the rows lack a size; the others show once, few, many or a class for expanded clones.

clone size: .
D gene: TRBD1
V gene: TRBV7-2
J gene: TRBJ2-6
CDR3 protein: CASMGTGNPSGANVLTF
CDR3 DNA: TGTGCCAGCATGGGGACAGGGAATCCCTCTGGGGCCAACGTCCTGACTTTC

clone size: few
D gene: .
V gene: TRBV27
J gene: TRBJ1-1
CDR3 protein: CASSLSRVGTEAFF
CDR3 DNA: TGTGCCAGCAGTTTATCAAGGGTGGGCACTGAAGCTTTCTTT

clone size: .
D gene: TRBD2
V gene: TRBV5-4
J gene: TRBJ2-1
CDR3 protein: CASSRTSGSQNEQFF
CDR3 DNA: TGTGCCAGCAGCCGGACTAGCGGGAGTCAAAATGAGCAGTTCTTC

clone size: .
D gene: .
V gene: TRBV30
J gene: TRBJ1-5
CDR3 protein: CAWRDSFNQPQHF
CDR3 DNA: TGTGCCTGGAGGGACAGCTTCAATCAGCCCCAGCATTTT

clone size: once
D gene: TRBD2
V gene: TRBV4-3
J gene: TRBJ2-2
CDR3 protein: CASSHQFRGVGNTGELFF
CDR3 DNA: TGCGCCAGCAGCCACCAGTTTCGGGGGGTAGGGAACACCGGGGAGCTGTTTTTT

clone size: .
D gene: .
V gene: TRBV5-1
J gene: TRBJ1-2
CDR3 protein: CASSPRGGGYTF
CDR3 DNA: TGCGCCAGCTCTCCCCGGGGCGGCGGCTACACCTTC

clone size: .
D gene: .
V gene: TRBV27
J gene: TRBJ1-2
CDR3 protein: CASRGIAYGYTF
CDR3 DNA: TGTGCCAGCAGGGGGATCGCCTATGGCTACACCTTC

clone size: .
D gene: TRBD2
V gene: TRBV27
J gene: TRBJ2-7
CDR3 protein: CASSHPLRGGLGEQYF
CDR3 DNA: TGTGCCAGCAGTCACCCTCTGCGGGGGGGCTTGGGCGAGCAGTACTTC

clone size: .
D gene: .
V gene: TRBV6-1
J gene: TRBJ2-6
CDR3 protein: CASSDNSGANVLTF
CDR3 DNA: TGTGCCAGCAGTGACAACTCTGGGGCCAACGTCCTGACTTTC

clone size: .
D gene: TRBD1
V gene: TRBV4-1
J gene: TRBJ1-4
CDR3 protein: CASSQGQGSGTNEKLFF
CDR3 DNA: TGCGCCAGCAGCCAAGGACAGGGCAGCGGGACTAATGAAAAACTGTTTTTT

clone size: .
D gene: .
V gene: TRBV7-2
J gene: TRBJ2-3
CDR3 protein: CASRRGGDTQYF
CDR3 DNA: TGTGCCAGCAGGCGAGGGGGAGATACGCAGTATTTT

clone size: .
D gene: TRBD1
V gene: TRBV25-1
J gene: TRBJ2-3
CDR3 protein: CASSRDRGFTDTQYF
CDR3 DNA: TGTGCCAGCAGTAGGGACAGGGGTTTCACAGATACGCAGTATTTT

clone size: .
D gene: .
V gene: TRBV2
J gene: TRBJ1-2
CDR3 protein: CASSDRGLYGYTF
CDR3 DNA: TGTGCCAGCAGTGACAGGGGCCTCTATGGCTACACCTTC

clone size: once
D gene: .
V gene: TRBV6-5
J gene: TRBJ2-5
CDR3 protein: CASSSRETQYF
CDR3 DNA: TGTGCCAGCAGCTCACGAGAGACCCAGTACTTC

clone size: few
D gene: .
V gene: TRBV10-2
J gene: TRBJ1-2
CDR3 protein: CASSDTDTLLNYGYTF
CDR3 DNA: TGCGCCAGCAGTGATACGGACACCTTACTTAACTATGGCTACACCTTC

clone size: .
D gene: TRBD1
V gene: TRBV5-6
J gene: TRBJ2-1
CDR3 protein: CASSLDRAYNEQFF
CDR3 DNA: TGTGCCAGCAGCCTGGACAGGGCTTACAATGAGCAGTTCTTC

clone size: .
D gene: .
V gene: TRBV4-3
J gene: TRBJ1-6
CDR3 protein: CASSQDRFRAGSPLHF
CDR3 DNA: TGCGCCAGCAGCCAAGATCGGTTTAGGGCCGGATCACCCCTCCACTTT

clone size: .
D gene: .
V gene: TRBV30
J gene: TRBJ1-2
CDR3 protein: CAWSRDGTYGYTF
CDR3 DNA: TGTGCCTGGAGCAGGGACGGAACCTATGGCTACACCTTC

clone size: few
D gene: .
V gene: TRBV14
J gene: TRBJ2-7
CDR3 protein: CASSQGIGVISYEQYF
CDR3 DNA: TGTGCCAGCAGCCAAGGTATAGGGGTGATCTCCTACGAGCAGTACTTC

clone size: .
D gene: TRBD1
V gene: TRBV14
J gene: TRBJ1-1
CDR3 protein: CASSQGTGIFNTEAFF
CDR3 DNA: TGTGCCAGCAGCCAAGGGACAGGGATTTTCAACACTGAAGCTTTCTTT

clone size: .
D gene: .
V gene: TRBV30
J gene: TRBJ2-5
CDR3 protein: CAWTSGRFATQQYF
CDR3 DNA: TGTGCCTGGACCAGCGGGCGGTTTGCTACTCAGCAGTACTTC

clone size: .
D gene: .
V gene: TRBV4-2
J gene: TRBJ2-2
CDR3 protein: CASSPMDSGGELFF
CDR3 DNA: TGTGCCAGCAGCCCAATGGACTCTGGCGGGGAGCTGTTTTTT

clone size: few
D gene: .
V gene: TRBV19
J gene: TRBJ1-1
CDR3 protein: CASSPGTNTEAFF
CDR3 DNA: TGTGCCAGTAGTCCCGGGACGAACACTGAAGCTTTCTTT

clone size: .
D gene: .
V gene: TRBV5-1
J gene: TRBJ2-7
CDR3 protein: CASSFFKGNYEQYF
CDR3 DNA: TGCGCCAGCAGCTTTTTTAAGGGTAACTACGAGCAGTACTTC

clone size: once
D gene: .
V gene: TRBV6-1
J gene: TRBJ1-2
CDR3 protein: CASREDSDYGYTF
CDR3 DNA: TGTGCCAGCAGGGAAGACAGCGACTATGGCTACACCTTC

clone size: once
D gene: .
V gene: TRBV6-5
J gene: TRBJ1-1
CDR3 protein: CASRDGTPNTEAFF
CDR3 DNA: TGTGCCAGCAGGGACGGGACGCCGAACACTGAAGCTTTCTTT

clone size: once
D gene: .
V gene: TRBV30
J gene: TRBJ1-1
CDR3 protein: CAWSPTGGVEAFF
CDR3 DNA: TGTGCCTGGAGTCCGACGGGGGGGGTTGAAGCTTTCTTT